These 11 T cell receptor beta chains were sequenced from one sample in a study of T cells in Graves' hyperthyroidism and ophthalmopathy. What was amplified from RNA transcripts were TCR beta CDR3 regions. TCR CDR3 regions were first amplified by RT-PCR with HTBI primers. TCRdb analysed the multiplex PCR reads with MiXCR anew, one entry per CDR3 protein. The sample contains 730,000 or so distinct CDR3 sequences, approximately 19% of which appear only once. Sequencing was performed on blood. These receptors were taken from a woman between 45 and 60 years old with Graves' hyperthyroidism that later progressed to Graves' ophthalmopathy.

Comment on this clonotype: Given a much more abundant clone one base away, this may be a read error. The gene calls are TRBV7-2 and TRBJ1-1, with D uncertain. This CDR3 has 14 amino acids. Germline V gives CDR1 SGHTA, CDR2 FQGNSA. This CDR3 is CANSLIPGNTEAFF. In DNA form, the CDR3 reads TGTGCCAACAGCTTAATTCCAGGGAACACTGAAGCTTTCTTT. Full variable domain (outside the CDR3, taken from reference TRBV7-2 and TRBJ1-1): GAGVSQSPSNKVTEKGKDVELRCDPISGHTALYWYRQSLGQGLEFLIYFQGNSAPDKSGLPSDRFSAERTGGSVSTLTIQRTQQEDSAVYLCANSLIPGNTEAFFGQGTRLTVV.

In this sample, this clonotype turned up a few times. This chain uses TRBV18 with TRBJ1-5; D gene ambiguous. V lost 3 bases and J lost 2, with 14 bases in between. Germline assignment: CDR1 KGHSH and CDR2 LQKENI. This CDR3 has 16 amino acids. The CDR3 region has the DNA TGTGCCAGCTCACCCGTGGGAGGGCAGGGCAATCAGCCCCAGCATTTT. It encodes CASSPVGGQGNQPQHF. The full variable domain, its missing parts supplied by reference TRBV18 and TRBJ1-5, is NAGVMQNPRHLVRRRGQEARLRCSPMKGHSHVYWYRQLPEEGLKFMVYLQKENIIDESGMPKERFSAEFPKEGPSILRIQQVVRGDSAAYFCASSPVGGQGNQPQHFGDGTRLSIL.

This clonotype was seen a single time. The chain carries TRBV5-4 and TRBJ2-2; possibly TRBD1 for D (6 bases). The CDR3 is 16 residues long. Germline V gene sequence: CDR1 SGHNT, CDR2 YYREEE (reference sequence). The ends were cut back, 5 bases at V and 4 bases at J, with 18 bases in the middle. The CDR3 nucleotides read TGTGCCAGCAGTCGTAGCCAGGGGACGAGCACCGGGGAGCTGTTTTTT. It is translated as CASSRSQGTSTGELFF.

This clonotype was found many times. The chain has TRBV5-6 and TRBJ2-4; 9 nucleotides line up with TRBD1. CDR3 length equals 15 residues. Per the germline V gene, CDR1 is SGHDT and CDR2 is YYEEEE. Trimming took 4 bases from V and 3 from J; bases not matched to a gene: 5. The CDR3 DNA reads TGTGCCAGCAGCCCCAGGACAGGGGTCAAAAACATTCAGTACTTC. It encodes CASSPRTGVKNIQYF.

This clonotype was counted at least ten times. V gene TRBV27 combines with J gene TRBJ1-5, with D hard to call. V gave up 3 bases and J gave up 0 bases, with 9 bases separating them. This CDR3 contains 15 residues. The germline CDR1 and CDR2 sequences are MNHEY and SMNVEV (reference sequence). The CDR3 is CASSFGGYSNQPQHF. The CDR3 DNA sequence: TGTGCCAGCAGTTTCGGAGGTTATAGCAATCAGCCCCAGCATTTT.

This clonotype has only a few counts. V is TRBV19 and J is TRBJ1-1; D is undetermined. This CDR3 has 13 residues. Germline V gives CDR1 LNHDA, CDR2 SQIVND (reference sequence). Trimming cost V 3 bases and J 3 bases, with 8 bases left between them. The CDR3 here is CASSIGLYTEAFF. In DNA, the CDR3 is TGTGCCAGTAGTATCGGGTTGTACACTGAAGCTTTCTTT.

This clonotype has at least ten counts. The chain is built from TRBV12-3 or TRBV12-4 and TRBJ2-1; tentative D call: TRBD1 (5 bases). V shed 6 bases and J shed 8 bases, with 17 bases lying between them. This CDR3 is 14 amino acids long. The CDR3 spells CASSQDDRGDEQFF. The CDR3 DNA sequence: TGTGCCAGCAGCCAAGACGATAGGGGTGATGAGCAGTTCTTC.

V and J are TRBV4-2 and TRBJ2-2, with TRBD1 identical over 11 bases. CDR1 LGHNA and CDR2 YNFKEQ come from the germline V gene. The CDR3 is 15 residues long. V shed 4 bases, J shed 4 bases, and the junction held 2 bases outside the gene matches. CDR3 region: CASSRTGGITGELFF. For the CDR3, the DNA is TGTGCCAGCAGCCGGACAGGGGGCATCACCGGGGAGCTGTTTTTT.

This clonotype was observed many times. The rearrangement uses TRBV6-1 and TRBJ1-2; D is uncertain. Trimming removed 7 bases at V and 6 bases at J, with 12 bases between. The CDR3 consists of 12 residues. Germline CDR1 and CDR2: MNHNS and SASEGT. The CDR3 DNA reads as TGTGCCAGCAACGAAGTCGGGCATGGCTACACCTTC. Translation gives CASNEVGHGYTF.

V usage is TRBV6-2 or TRBV6-3 and J usage is TRBJ1-2; D is possibly TRBD1 (5 bases). CDR1 and CDR2 from the germline V gene are MNHEY and SVGEGT. The V and J ends lost 8 bases and 7 bases respectively, with 20 bases between them. The CDR3 has 14 residues. Here the CDR3 reads CASCPGSGGLGYTF. The CDR3 DNA is TGTGCCAGCTGTCCAGGGAGCGGAGGACTTGGCTACACCTTC.

This clonotype occurred many times. This chain joins TRBV6-1 and TRBJ2-7, with 8 bases fitting TRBD1. The CDR3 is made up of 15 amino acids. The V gene's germline CDR1 is MNHNS and CDR2 SASEGT. Trimming removed 1 base from V and 1 base from J; junction bases left unmatched: 3. The CDR3 loop reads CASSEGRQGSYEQYF. The CDR3, as DNA: TGTGCCAGCAGTGAAGGGCGACAGGGGTCCTACGAGCAGTACTTC.